Below, 29 T cell receptor beta chains from the same sample are listed, as sequenced in a study of blood T cell repertoires in COVID-19. Repertoires were generated with immunoSEQ multiplex PCR, while TCRdb's copy carries only in-frame clones and drops some. The repertoire includes some 80,000 clones, approximately 86% of them detected once, and 3% sits in the top ten. Sequenced sample: peripheral blood. These receptors were taken from a woman aged 45-59 years with active or convalescent COVID-19.

This rearrangement joins TRBV6-9 to TRBJ2-3, with 7 bases lining up with TRBD1. Germline lookup yields CDR1 MNHGY and CDR2 SVAAGI. CDR3 size: 17 residues. J gave up 0 bases and V 4 bases, and 10 bases lay outside the gene matches. The CDR3 sequence is CASSCKTGDPSTDTQYF. The CDR3 DNA is TGTGCCAGCAGTTGTAAAACAGGGGACCCTAGCACAGATACGCAGTATTTT.

The chain combines TRBV24-1 with TRBJ2-1; 11 bases align to TRBD2. The CDR3 has 15 residues. Looked up from germline, CDR1 is KGHDR and CDR2 is SFDVKD. V was pared by 2 bases and J by 7 bases, with 3 bases of the junction left unmatched. CDR3 region: CATSDSSGGMNEQFF. The CDR3 nucleotides are TGTGCCACCAGTGATTCTAGCGGGGGGATGAATGAGCAGTTCTTC.

For the CDR3, the DNA is TGTGCCAGCAGTTACACCGGGACAGGGCCATACGAGCAGTACTTC. Its protein is CASSYTGTGPYEQYF. The V call is TRBV6-5, the J call TRBJ2-7, with TRBD1 matching over 9 bases. J gave up 4 bases and V 2 bases, and 6 bases lay outside the gene matches. Germline CDR1 is MNHEY and CDR2 is SVGAGI. The CDR3 runs to 15 residues.

In this sample, this clone turned up once. The chain uses TRBV27 and TRBJ2-2; TRBD2 agrees at 12 bases. V gave up 5 bases and J gave up 0 bases; unmatched junction bases: 4. The CDR3 runs to 17 residues. Per germline, CDR1 MNHEY and CDR2 SMNVEV (reference sequence). The CDR3 loop reads CASSPRLAGANTGELFF. DNA of the CDR3: TGTGCCAGCAGTCCCCGACTAGCGGGGGCGAACACCGGGGAGCTGTTTTTT.

The chain uses TRBV12-3 or TRBV12-4 and TRBJ1-2; perhaps TRBD1 as D (5 bases). CDR3 size: 13 residues. Trimming shortened V by 3 bases and J by 3 bases, and 8 bases separated the two germline ends. CDR3 amino acids: CASSLGLDYGYTF. CDR3 bases: TGTGCCAGCAGTTTGGGACTAGACTATGGCTACACCTTC.

This chain joins TRBV5-4 and TRBJ1-5, with D perhaps matching TRBD1 (6 bases). Trimming shortened V by 0 bases and J by 4 bases, and 11 bases separated the two germline ends. CDR1 is SGHNT and CDR2 is YYREEE in the germline V gene (reference sequence). The CDR3 covers 15 residues. The CDR3 nucleotides read TGTGCCAGCAGCTTGGCGGGACAAGCAAATCAGCCCCAGCATTTT. Amino acids: CASSLAGQANQPQHF.

This clone came up a few times. The chain has TRBV28 and TRBJ2-5; possibly TRBD2 for D (6 bases). Germline-derived CDR1 and CDR2 are MDHEN and SYDVKM. CDR3 size: 14 residues. The V end was cut by 5 bases, the J end by 2 bases, with 12 bases between. Written as DNA, the CDR3 is TGTGCCAGCAGTGCCCCGGGGGATCAAGAGACCCAGTACTTC. Its translation: CASSAPGDQETQYF.

The rearrangement links TRBV27 to TRBJ1-6; 11 bases agree with TRBD1. CDR1 and CDR2 from the germline V gene are MNHEY and SMNVEV (reference sequence). The V and J ends lost 3 bases and 7 bases, in that order; junction bases with no gene match: 2. This CDR3 region has 15 residues. The CDR3 loop is CASSLGQGVNSPLHF. The CDR3 DNA is TGTGCCAGCAGTTTGGGACAGGGGGTAAATTCACCCCTCCACTTT.

The chain employs TRBV7-9 and TRBJ2-2; 8 bases agree with TRBD1. This CDR3 has 15 amino acids. Losses at the gene ends were 5 bases for V and 2 bases for J; bases not matched to a gene: 4. Per germline, CDR1 SEHNR and CDR2 FQNEAQ (reference sequence). The CDR3 DNA reads TGTGCCAGCAGCATTGGACAGGGCAACACCGGGGAGCTGTTTTTT. It yields the protein CASSIGQGNTGELFF.

This clone turned up a few times. The rearrangement links TRBV10-3 to TRBJ2-2; 8 nucleotides agree with TRBD2. Germline trimming cut 10 bases from V and 4 bases from J; bases unmatched to any gene: 8. The V gene's germline CDR1 is ENHRY and CDR2 SYGVKD. The CDR3 extends over 14 amino acids. The CDR3 nucleotides read TGTGCCAACGGAGCGGGGGCTGTCACCGGGGAGCTGTTTTTT. Its translation: CANGAGAVTGELFF.

V gene TRBV4-3 combines with J gene TRBJ2-5, with D unresolved. V lost 0 bases, J lost 1 base, and 9 bases lay in between. Germline V lookup: CDR1 LGHNA, CDR2 YSLEER. There are 15 residues in the CDR3. The CDR3 DNA reads as TGCGCCAGCAGCCAAGATTTGGCCACCCAAGAGACCCAGTACTTC. It yields the protein CASSQDLATQETQYF.

The chain recombines TRBV6-5 with TRBJ1-2; D is possibly TRBD1 (6 bases). CDR3 length equals 13 residues. Trimming stripped 1 base from V and 7 bases from J, with 10 bases between. Germline CDR1 is MNHEY and CDR2 is SVGAGI. CDR3 in amino acids: CASSYLQTGGYTF. The DNA for the CDR3 is TGTGCCAGCAGTTACTTGCAGACAGGTGGCTACACCTTC.

The J gene is TRBJ2-3, the V gene TRBV13, with 7 nucleotides matching TRBD1. CDR1 and CDR2 from the germline V gene are PRHDT and FYEKMQ (reference sequence). V was pared by 4 bases and J by 0 bases, with 7 bases of the junction left unmatched. This CDR3 contains 16 residues. CDR3 coding DNA: TGTGCCAGCAGCTCGGGACAGCTTACTAGCACAGATACGCAGTATTTT. Translating gives CASSSGQLTSTDTQYF.

This chain links TRBV5-1 with TRBJ2-3; 8 bases are a match to TRBD2. V trimming: 7 bases; J trimming: 0 bases; junction bases outside the gene matches: 7. The CDR3 consists of 15 residues. Germline values: CDR1 SGHRS, CDR2 YFSETQ. CDR3 sequence (DNA): TGCGCCAGCGCCTCCGGGGGGGCAAGCACAGATACGCAGTATTTT. The encoded protein is CASASGGASTDTQYF. Based on the CDR3 plus reference TRBV5-1 and TRBJ2-3, the full variable domain is KAGVTQTPRYLIKTRGQQVTLSCSPISGHRSVSWYQQTPGQGLQFLFEYFSETQRNKGNFPGRFSGRQFSNSRSEMNVSTLELGDSALYLCASASGGASTDTQYFGPGTRLTVL.

A few counts support this clone. The chain recombines TRBV3-1 (or the pseudogene TRBV3-2) with TRBJ2-7; 7 bases agree with TRBD1. The CDR3 contains 12 residues. The ends lost 6 bases at V and 6 bases at J; junction bases unmatched: 5. CDR1 LGHDT and CDR2 YNNKEL come from the germline V gene (reference sequence). The CDR3 coding sequence is TGTGCCAGCAGTCAACAGGGGAGCGAGCAGTACTTC. Protein: CASSQQGSEQYF.

The chain has TRBV5-4 and TRBJ1-4; no reliable D call. The CDR3 is 13 residues long. Trimming cost V 0 bases and J 8 bases, with 8 bases left between them. Germline CDR1 SGHNT, CDR2 YYREEE (reference sequence). DNA of the CDR3: TGTGCCAGCAGCTTGGACGGGAGGGAAAAACTGTTTTTT. Protein sequence: CASSLDGREKLFF. Complete variable domain (other parts from reference TRBV5-4 and TRBJ1-4): ETGVTQSPTHLIKTRGQQVTLRCSSQSGHNTVSWYQQALGQGPQFIFQYYREEENGRGNFPPRFSGLQFPNYSSELNVNALELDDSALYLCASSLDGREKLFFGSGTQLSVL.

The rearrangement links TRBV11-2 to TRBJ1-6; D ambiguous. The CDR3 covers 13 residues. V dropped 5 bases and J dropped 5 bases, with 7 bases sitting between them. Germline-derived CDR1 and CDR2 are SGHAT and FQNNGV. In nucleotides, the CDR3 is TGTGCCAGCAGCGCCTCAGATAATTCACCCCTCCACTTT. Its protein product is CASSASDNSPLHF.

V and J are TRBV5-1 and TRBJ2-6; weak D call: TRBD1 (5 bases). V was cut by 0 bases and J by 0 bases, with 16 bases left in between. The CDR3 is 19 residues long. Germline V gene data show CDR1 as SGHRS and CDR2 as YFSETQ. The CDR3: CASSLEGAGLLSGANVLTF. CDR3 nucleotide sequence: TGCGCCAGCAGCTTGGAAGGGGCCGGGCTCCTCTCTGGGGCCAACGTCCTGACTTTC.

CDR3 sequence reads: CASSHRGSGANVLTF. The CDR3 region has the DNA TGTGCCAGCAGTCACAGGGGTTCTGGGGCCAACGTCCTGACTTTC. The gene calls are TRBV14 and TRBJ2-6, with 7 bases aligning to TRBD1. Germline loops: CDR1 SGHDN, CDR2 FVKESK. The junction had 3 bases not matched to a gene; V was cut back by 6 bases and J by 1 base. The CDR3 spans 15 residues.

The genes are TRBV6-6 and TRBJ1-5; 10 bases agree with TRBD1. From germline, CDR1 is MNHNY and CDR2 SVGAGI (reference sequence). Trimming removed 8 bases from V and 7 bases from J; junction bases left unmatched: 2. The CDR3 runs 12 residues. The CDR3 bases are TGTGCCAGCTCGGACAGGGGGCAGCCCCAGCATTTT. Translation: CASSDRGQPQHF.

The chain recombines TRBV5-5 with TRBJ1-4, with TRBD1 matching 8 bases. With 0 bases clipped from V and 6 bases from J, the junction kept 4 bases outside the gene matches. This CDR3 is 15 amino acids long. Germline CDR1 SGHKS, CDR2 YYEKEE (reference sequence). The CDR3 spells CASSLAAGGYEKLFF. CDR3 coding DNA: TGTGCCAGCAGCTTGGCGGCAGGGGGCTATGAAAAACTGTTTTTT.

V gene TRBV30 combines with J gene TRBJ1-2; the match to TRBD1 covers 8 bases. Germline V lookup: CDR1 GTSNPN, CDR2 SVGIG (reference sequence). CDR3 length: 13 amino acids. The V and J ends lost 6 bases and 6 bases, in that order; junction bases with no gene match: 9. CDR3 coding DNA: TGTGCCTGTACTTGGACAGGGAGAAATGGCTACACCTTC. Protein: CACTWTGRNGYTF.

This chain joins TRBV5-8 and TRBJ2-1, with 9 bases aligning to TRBD1. The CDR3 loop spans 16 amino acids. Unmatched junction bases numbered 8, after V lost 4 bases and J lost 3 bases. Looked up from germline, CDR1 is SGHTS and CDR2 is YDEGEE. The CDR3 reads CASSPGTGQGYNEQFF. DNA for the CDR3: TGTGCCAGCAGCCCGGGGACGGGACAGGGCTACAATGAGCAGTTCTTC.

The chain is built from TRBV7-3 and TRBJ2-2; 9 bases line up with TRBD1. This CDR3 region has 15 residues. V lost 3 bases to trimming and J lost 6 bases; unmatched junction nucleotides: 5. From germline, CDR1 is SGHTA and CDR2 FQGTGA. CDR3 residues: CASSFTGGAAGELFF. The CDR3 region has the DNA TGTGCCAGCAGCTTCACAGGGGGCGCGGCCGGGGAGCTGTTTTTT.

V gene TRBV6-5 combines with J gene TRBJ1-6; D is uncertain. Germline loops: CDR1 MNHEY, CDR2 SVGAGI. The length of the CDR3 is 14 residues. V lost 3 bases and J lost 7, with 10 bases in between. The CDR3 spells CASSYSGPNSPLHF. The CDR3 nucleotides are TGTGCCAGCAGTTATTCGGGTCCCAATTCACCCCTCCACTTT.

This clone was recorded once. The V and J genes are TRBV10-2 and TRBJ2-7; the D gene is possibly TRBD1 (6 bases). CDR1 and CDR2 (germline): WSHSY, SAAADI. V was shortened by 6 bases and J by 3 bases, with 18 bases between the two germline ends. The CDR3 is made up of 15 amino acids. The CDR3 sequence is CASSRDTFRDYEQYF. The CDR3 coding sequence is TGCGCCAGCAGCCGGGACACCTTCAGGGACTACGAGCAGTACTTC.

The chain carries TRBV2 and TRBJ2-7; possibly TRBD1 for D (6 bases). Per germline, CDR1 SNHLY and CDR2 FYNNEI. The V gene lost 6 bases and the J gene lost 0 bases, with 18 bases spanning the gap. CDR3 length equals 16 residues. DNA of the CDR3: TGTGCCAGCAGGGGACACAGGGCCGTTAGCTCCTACGAGCAGTACTTC. It codes for CASRGHRAVSSYEQYF. Supplemented by reference TRBV2 and TRBJ2-7, the full variable domain reads EPEVTQTPSHQVTQMGQEVILRCVPISNHLYFYWYRQILGQKVEFLVSFYNNEISEKSEIFDDQFSVERPDGSNFTLKIRSTKLEDSAMYFCASRGHRAVSSYEQYFGPGTRLTVT.

Notes on this clone: A junction end diverges from the germline sequence, so it may reflect a read error. The chain employs TRBV15 and TRBJ1-1; TRBD1 agrees at 8 bases. Germline values: CDR1 LNHNV, CDR2 YYDKDF (reference sequence). The CDR3 runs 16 residues. DNA for the CDR3: TGTGCCACCAGTAGAGTGCAGGGGGCGATGAACACTGAAGCTTTCTTT. This translates into CATSRVQGAMNTEAFF.

This clone was found a few times. J is TRBJ2-2 and V is TRBV7-9; 8 bases match TRBD2. V was pared by 6 bases and J by 1 base, with 7 bases of the junction left unmatched. The germline V gene encodes CDR1 SEHNR and CDR2 FQNEAQ (reference sequence). The length of the CDR3 is 16 residues. CDR3 residues: CASSFPLAENTGELFF. The CDR3 nucleotides are TGTGCCAGCAGTTTCCCACTAGCGGAGAACACCGGGGAGCTGTTTTTT.